This T cell receptor (beta chain) was profiled in a study of blood T cell repertoires in COVID-19. Germline V gene data show CDR1 as LNHNV and CDR2 as YYDKDF (reference sequence). V lost 1 base and J lost 0; bases outside the gene matches: 11. The CDR3 runs to 19 residues. Profiling relied on immunoSEQ multiplex PCR, and the TCRdb table lists in-frame clones only, not all of them. Of a few hundred thousand clones in the sample, 88% are singletons; the top ten hold roughly 4%. This clone showed up just once. Specimen: peripheral blood. The clonotype was recovered from a man in his fifties or sixties who had recovered from COVID-19. The chain has TRBV15 and TRBJ1-5, with 8 bases that match TRBD1. For the CDR3, the DNA is TGTGCCACCAGCAGAGCCGACAGGGGCCGTCCATATAGCAATCAGCCCCAGCATTTT. Amino acid sequence: CATSRADRGRPYSNQPQHF.